These 11 T cell receptor beta chains were all obtained from the same sample, sequenced in a study of blood T cell repertoires in COVID-19. TCRdb's table, derived via immunoSEQ multiplex PCR, lists solely in-frame clones and lacks some. The table lists 200,000 to 300,000 clones, roughly 89% of them singletons. Sequencing was performed on PBMCs or T cells enriched from blood (not recorded which). All receptors derive from a woman under 40 who had recovered from COVID-19.

The chain carries TRBV3-1 (or the pseudogene TRBV3-2) and TRBJ1-2, with D possibly matching TRBD1 (6 bases). Trimming stripped 1 base from V and 8 bases from J, with 14 bases between. The CDR3 has 14 amino acids. CDR1 and CDR2 (germline): LGHDT, YNNKEL (reference sequence). The CDR3 DNA reads as TGTGCCAGCAGCCAAGTTCAACAGGGCGGGGGCTACACCTTC. Protein: CASSQVQQGGGYTF.

This rearrangement joins TRBV2 to TRBJ1-1; D ambiguous. The CDR3 consists of 13 residues. CDR1 and CDR2 (germline): SNHLY, FYNNEI. With 5 bases removed from V and 4 bases from J, the gap between germline ends came to 11 bases. The CDR3 here is CASSSNRATEAFF. The CDR3 DNA follows: TGTGCCAGCAGTAGCAATCGCGCCACTGAAGCTTTCTTT.

This clone appeared once. V and J are TRBV5-6 and TRBJ1-4, with 8 positions matching TRBD1. After removal of 1 base from V and 8 bases from J, the junction contained 10 bases not matched to a gene. Germline loops: CDR1 SGHDT, CDR2 YYEEEE. The CDR3 contains 16 residues. In DNA form, the CDR3 reads TGTGCCAGCAGCTTGTCCCGGGACAGGTTTAACGAAAAACTGTTTTTT. Its protein is CASSLSRDRFNEKLFF.

The chain combines TRBV6-1 with TRBJ2-1; TRBD1 aligns across 7 bases. The J segment lost 9 bases and the V segment lost 2 bases, leaving 7 bases of the junction unmatched. This CDR3 contains 14 residues. CDR1 is MNHNS and CDR2 is SASEGT in the germline V gene. CDR3 residues: CASSELGTDSEQFF. The CDR3 coding sequence is TGTGCCAGCAGTGAATTGGGGACAGATAGTGAGCAGTTCTTC.

The CDR3 region is CAWNGQGVSYEQYF. CDR3 nucleotide sequence: TGTGCCTGGAATGGACAGGGGGTATCCTACGAGCAGTACTTC. The V and J genes are TRBV30 and TRBJ2-7; 10 nucleotides match TRBD1. The germline V gene encodes CDR1 GTSNPN and CDR2 SVGIG (reference sequence). The CDR3 extends over 14 amino acids. The ends lost 4 bases at V and 1 base at J; junction bases unmatched: 4.

The CDR3 region is CASSQSGQGNTIYF. CDR3 sequence (DNA): TGCGCCAGCAGTCAATCGGGGCAGGGAAACACCATATATTTT. The chain joins TRBV23-1 to TRBJ1-3; tentatively, D is TRBD1 (5 bases). TRBV23-1 is known as an ORF, though its function is uncertain. V was trimmed by 0 bases and J by 4 bases, leaving 7 bases between them. The CDR3 contains 14 residues.

The chain employs TRBV7-9 and TRBJ2-1; TRBD2 matches 11 bases. The germline V gene encodes CDR1 SEHNR and CDR2 FQNEAQ (reference sequence). The CDR3 covers 18 residues. With V trimmed by 4 bases and J by 4 bases, 12 bases remained unmatched. The CDR3 DNA is TGTGCCAGCAGCTCACCGACGGGACTAGCGGAGGGGTACAATGAGCAGTTCTTC. Translated, it gives CASSSPTGLAEGYNEQFF.

This clone came up a few times. The rearrangement uses TRBV7-4 and TRBJ2-1, with TRBD1 matching 7 bases. Looked up from germline, CDR1 is SGHVT and CDR2 is SQSDAQ. V lost 0 bases and J lost 0; bases outside the gene matches: 23. The CDR3 sequence is 23 residues long. The CDR3 bases are TGTGCCAGCAGCTTAGCGATTTTTTCGGTAGGGGGCGACCGGGACCACTCCTACAATGAGCAGTTCTTC. Its translation is CASSLAIFSVGGDRDHSYNEQFF.

The gene calls are TRBV6-6 and TRBJ2-2, with 12 bases aligning to TRBD2. CDR3 size: 19 residues. V shed 5 bases and J 3 bases; nucleotides not matched to a gene: 13. Germline CDR1 MNHNY, CDR2 SVGAGI (reference sequence). CDR3 sequence: CASSRLAGVGGFHTGELFF. For the CDR3, the DNA is TGTGCCAGCAGTCGACTAGCGGGAGTTGGAGGGTTCCACACCGGGGAGCTGTTTTTT.

V and J are TRBV9 and TRBJ1-2, with 8 positions matching TRBD1. Germline-derived CDR1 and CDR2 are SGDLS and YYNGEE. Unmatched junction bases numbered 9, after V lost 5 bases and J lost 6 bases. The CDR3 has 14 residues. DNA for the CDR3: TGTGCCAGCAGAAATTTGGACAGGGATAATGGCTACACCTTC. As protein: CASRNLDRDNGYTF.

This chain links TRBV4-2 with TRBJ2-7, with D hard to call. The V gene lost 0 bases and the J gene lost 7 bases, with 13 bases spanning the gap. Germline V gene lookup returns CDR1 LGHNA and CDR2 YNFKEQ. The CDR3 totals 14 residues. The chain's CDR3 is CASSQEKQSGEQYF. The CDR3 nucleotides read TGTGCCAGCAGCCAAGAAAAGCAGTCCGGGGAGCAGTACTTC.